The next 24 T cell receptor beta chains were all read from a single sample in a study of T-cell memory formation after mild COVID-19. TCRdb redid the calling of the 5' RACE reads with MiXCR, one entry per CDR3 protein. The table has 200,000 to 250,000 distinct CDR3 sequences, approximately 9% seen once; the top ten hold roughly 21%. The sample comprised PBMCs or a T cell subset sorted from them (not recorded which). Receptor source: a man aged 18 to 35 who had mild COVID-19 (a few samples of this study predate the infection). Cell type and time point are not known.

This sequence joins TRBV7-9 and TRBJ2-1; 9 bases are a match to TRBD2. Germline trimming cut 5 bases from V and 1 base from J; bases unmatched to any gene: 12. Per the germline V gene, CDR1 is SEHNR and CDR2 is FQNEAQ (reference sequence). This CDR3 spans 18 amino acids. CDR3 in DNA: TGTGCCAGCAGCCCACAGACTAGCGGCACTTCATCCTACAATGAGCAGTTCTTC. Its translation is CASSPQTSGTSSYNEQFF.

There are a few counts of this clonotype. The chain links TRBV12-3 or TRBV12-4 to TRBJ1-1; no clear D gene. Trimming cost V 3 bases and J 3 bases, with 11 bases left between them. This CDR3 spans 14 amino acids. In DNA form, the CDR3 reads TGTGCCAGCAGTTTCGGCCCGGCGGACACTGAAGCTTTCTTT. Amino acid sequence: CASSFGPADTEAFF.

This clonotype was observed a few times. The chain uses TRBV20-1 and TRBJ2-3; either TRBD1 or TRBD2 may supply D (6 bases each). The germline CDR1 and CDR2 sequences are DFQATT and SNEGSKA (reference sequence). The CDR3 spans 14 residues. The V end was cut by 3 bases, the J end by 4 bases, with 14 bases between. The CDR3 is CSASLPGAPDTQYF. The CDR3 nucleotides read TGCAGTGCTAGTCTTCCGGGGGCCCCAGATACGCAGTATTTT.

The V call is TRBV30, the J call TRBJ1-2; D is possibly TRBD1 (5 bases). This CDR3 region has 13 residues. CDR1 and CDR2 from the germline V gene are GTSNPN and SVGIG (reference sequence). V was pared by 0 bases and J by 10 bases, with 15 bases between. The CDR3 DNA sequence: TGTGCCTGGAGTGTACGAGTGGGAGGGGACTACACCTTC. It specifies CAWSVRVGGDYTF.

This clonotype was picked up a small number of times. The CDR3 DNA is TGTGCCAGTAGTATTAGGGGGAACACCGGGGAGCTGTTTTTT. It codes for CASSIRGNTGELFF. V gene TRBV19 combines with J gene TRBJ2-2, with D tentatively TRBD1 (5 bases). V was clipped by 3 bases and J by 1 base, with 6 bases between them. There are 14 residues in the CDR3. Germline-derived CDR1 and CDR2 are LNHDA and SQIVND (reference sequence).

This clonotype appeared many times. The CDR3 DNA is TGCGCCAGCAGCTTGAGGACAGGCGACAATGAGCAGTTCTTC. This encodes CASSLRTGDNEQFF. The chain employs TRBV5-1 and TRBJ2-1; 7 positions agree with TRBD1. This CDR3 comprises 14 residues. Germline-derived CDR1 and CDR2 are SGHRS and YFSETQ. V lost 1 base, J lost 5 bases, and 3 bases stayed unmatched.

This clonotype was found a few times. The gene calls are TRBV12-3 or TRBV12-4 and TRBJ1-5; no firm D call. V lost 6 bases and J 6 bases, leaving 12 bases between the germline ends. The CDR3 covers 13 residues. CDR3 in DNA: TGTGCCAGCAGCCAATTGGGGTTTCAGCCCCAGCATTTT. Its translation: CASSQLGFQPQHF.

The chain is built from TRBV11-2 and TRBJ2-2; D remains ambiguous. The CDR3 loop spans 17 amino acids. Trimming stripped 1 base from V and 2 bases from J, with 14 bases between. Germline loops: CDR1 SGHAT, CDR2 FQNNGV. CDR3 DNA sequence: TGTGCCAGCAGCTTAGTGGGTAGCTGGGATAACACCGGGGAGCTGTTTTTT. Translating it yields CASSLVGSWDNTGELFF.

CDR3 amino acids: CASSYDRGHVEQYV. The CDR3 DNA reads as TGTGCCAGCAGCTACGACAGGGGGCACGTCGAGCAGTACGTC. V usage is TRBV5-8 and J usage is TRBJ2-7; 10 nucleotides match TRBD1. V was clipped by 3 bases and J by 6 bases; unmatched bases: 6. Germline V gene lookup returns CDR1 SGHTS and CDR2 YDEGEE. The CDR3 covers 14 residues.

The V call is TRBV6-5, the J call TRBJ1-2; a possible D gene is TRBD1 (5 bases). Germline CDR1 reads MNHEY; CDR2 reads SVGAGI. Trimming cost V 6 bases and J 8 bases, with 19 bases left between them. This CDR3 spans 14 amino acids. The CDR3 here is CASRVVGGGRGYTF. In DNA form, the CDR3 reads TGTGCCAGCAGAGTCGTGGGGGGAGGTCGGGGCTACACCTTC.

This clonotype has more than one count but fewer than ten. CDR3 DNA sequence: TGTGCCAGCAGTGACCCCTACGAGCAGTACTTC. Translation gives CASSDPYEQYF. The chain has TRBV12-3 or TRBV12-4 and TRBJ2-7, with D unclear. The CDR3 length is 11 residues. Trimming cost V 5 bases and J 2 bases, with 4 bases left between them.

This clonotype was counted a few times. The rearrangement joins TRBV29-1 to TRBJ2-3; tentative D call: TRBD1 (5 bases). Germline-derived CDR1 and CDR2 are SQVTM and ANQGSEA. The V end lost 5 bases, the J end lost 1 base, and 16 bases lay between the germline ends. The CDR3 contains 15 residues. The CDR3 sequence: CSVTTTRAGTDTQYF. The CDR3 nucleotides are TGCAGCGTTACCACGACCAGGGCAGGCACAGATACGCAGTATTTT.

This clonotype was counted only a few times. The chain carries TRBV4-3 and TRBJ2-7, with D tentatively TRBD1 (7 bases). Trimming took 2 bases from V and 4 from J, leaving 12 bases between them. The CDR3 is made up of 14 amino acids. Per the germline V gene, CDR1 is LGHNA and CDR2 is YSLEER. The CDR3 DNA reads TGCGCCAGCAGCCAACTGACAGGGAGGTACGAGCAGTACTTC. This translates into CASSQLTGRYEQYF.

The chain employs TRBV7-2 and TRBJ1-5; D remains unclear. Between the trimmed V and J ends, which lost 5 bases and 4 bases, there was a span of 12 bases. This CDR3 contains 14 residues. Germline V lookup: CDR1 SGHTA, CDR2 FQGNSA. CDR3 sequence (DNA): TGTGCCAGCAGCCGAGCCCTAGAAAATCAGCCCCAGCATTTT. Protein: CASSRALENQPQHF.

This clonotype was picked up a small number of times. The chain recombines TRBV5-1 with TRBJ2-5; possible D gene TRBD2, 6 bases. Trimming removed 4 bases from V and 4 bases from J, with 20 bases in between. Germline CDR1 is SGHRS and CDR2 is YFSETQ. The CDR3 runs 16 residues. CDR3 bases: TGCGCCAGCAGCGAGCTAGCGAGGAGGATAGGAGAGACCCAGTACTTC. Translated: CASSELARRIGETQYF.

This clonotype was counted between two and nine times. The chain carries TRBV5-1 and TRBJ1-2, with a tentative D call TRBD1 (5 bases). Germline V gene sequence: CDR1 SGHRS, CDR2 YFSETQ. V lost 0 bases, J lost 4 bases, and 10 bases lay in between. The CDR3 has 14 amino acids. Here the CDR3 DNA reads TGCGCCAGCAGCTTGGTTGGGGGGACCTATGGCTACACCTTC. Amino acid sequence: CASSLVGGTYGYTF.

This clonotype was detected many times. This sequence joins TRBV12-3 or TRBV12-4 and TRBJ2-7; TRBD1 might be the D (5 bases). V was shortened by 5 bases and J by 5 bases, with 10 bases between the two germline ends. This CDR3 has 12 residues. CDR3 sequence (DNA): TGTGCCAGCAGTCAGGGTTCCCACGAGCAGTACTTC. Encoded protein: CASSQGSHEQYF.

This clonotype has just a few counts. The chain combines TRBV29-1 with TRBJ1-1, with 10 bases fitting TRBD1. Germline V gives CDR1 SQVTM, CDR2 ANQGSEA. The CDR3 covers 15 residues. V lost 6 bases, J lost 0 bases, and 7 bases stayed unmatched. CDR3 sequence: CSVTGGREMNTEAFF. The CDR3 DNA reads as TGCAGCGTGACAGGGGGCAGGGAAATGAACACTGAAGCTTTCTTT.

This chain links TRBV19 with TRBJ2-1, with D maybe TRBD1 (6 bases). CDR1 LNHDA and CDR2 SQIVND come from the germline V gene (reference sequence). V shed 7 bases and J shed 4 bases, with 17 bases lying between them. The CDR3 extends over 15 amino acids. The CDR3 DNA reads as TGTGCCAGTAATGACCCCGGGACACCTTACAATGAGCAGTTCTTC. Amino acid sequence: CASNDPGTPYNEQFF.

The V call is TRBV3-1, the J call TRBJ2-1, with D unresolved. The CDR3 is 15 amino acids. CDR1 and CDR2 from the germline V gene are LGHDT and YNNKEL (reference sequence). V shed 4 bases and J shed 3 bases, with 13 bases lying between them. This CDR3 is CASSPRRRNYNEQFF. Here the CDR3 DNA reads TGTGCCAGCAGCCCCCGGCGGCGAAACTACAATGAGCAGTTCTTC.

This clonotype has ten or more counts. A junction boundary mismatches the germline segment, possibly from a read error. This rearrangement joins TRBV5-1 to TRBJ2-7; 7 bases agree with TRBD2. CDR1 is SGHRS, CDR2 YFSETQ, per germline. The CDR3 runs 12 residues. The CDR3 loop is CASSRDGEGLHF. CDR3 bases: TGCGCCAGCAGCCGGGACGGGGAGGGGCTCCACTTC.

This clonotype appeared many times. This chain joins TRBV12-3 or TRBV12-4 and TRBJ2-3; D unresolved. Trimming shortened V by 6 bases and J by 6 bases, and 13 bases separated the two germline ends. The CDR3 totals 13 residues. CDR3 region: CASRQWMGDTQYF. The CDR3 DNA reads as TGTGCCAGCAGGCAGTGGATGGGTGATACGCAGTATTTT.

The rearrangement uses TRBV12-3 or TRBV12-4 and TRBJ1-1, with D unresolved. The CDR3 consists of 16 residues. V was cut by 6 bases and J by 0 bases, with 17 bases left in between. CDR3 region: CASSLDLGSMNTEAFF. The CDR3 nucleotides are TGTGCCAGCAGCCTCGACCTCGGGAGTATGAACACTGAAGCTTTCTTT.

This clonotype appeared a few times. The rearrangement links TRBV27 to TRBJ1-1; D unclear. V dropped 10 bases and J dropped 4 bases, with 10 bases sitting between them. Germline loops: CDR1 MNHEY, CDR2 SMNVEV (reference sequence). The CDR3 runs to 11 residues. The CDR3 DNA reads TGTGCCAACGAGACCGGCACTGAAGCTTTCTTT. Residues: CANETGTEAFF.